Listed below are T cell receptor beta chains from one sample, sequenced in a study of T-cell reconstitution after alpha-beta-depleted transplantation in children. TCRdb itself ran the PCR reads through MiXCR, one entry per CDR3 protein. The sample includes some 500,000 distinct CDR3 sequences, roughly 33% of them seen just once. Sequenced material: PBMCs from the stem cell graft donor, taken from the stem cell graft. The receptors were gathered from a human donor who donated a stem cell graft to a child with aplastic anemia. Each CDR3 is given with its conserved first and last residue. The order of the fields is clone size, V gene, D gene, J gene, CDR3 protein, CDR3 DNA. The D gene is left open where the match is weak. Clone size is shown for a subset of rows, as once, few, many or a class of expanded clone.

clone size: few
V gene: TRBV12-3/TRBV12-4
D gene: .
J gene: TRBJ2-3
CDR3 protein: CASSYKDTQYF
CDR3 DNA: TGTGCCAGCAGTTATAAGGATACGCAGTATTTT

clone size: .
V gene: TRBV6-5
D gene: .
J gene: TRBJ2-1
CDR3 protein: CASSPRDGNNEQFF
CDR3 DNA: TGTGCCAGCAGTCCCCGGGACGGCAACAATGAGCAGTTCTTC

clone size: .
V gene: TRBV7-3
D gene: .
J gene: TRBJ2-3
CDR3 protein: CASSLDGSRTQYF
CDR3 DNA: TGTGCCAGCAGCTTAGATGGTTCCCGCACGCAGTATTTT

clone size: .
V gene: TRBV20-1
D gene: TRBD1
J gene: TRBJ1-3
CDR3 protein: CSARGDRIHSSGNTIYF
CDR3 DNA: TGCAGTGCTAGAGGGGACAGGATTCACTCCTCTGGAAACACCATATATTTT

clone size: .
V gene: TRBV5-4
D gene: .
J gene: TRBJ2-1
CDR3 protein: CASSLIAWGTYNEQFF
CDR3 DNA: TGTGCCAGCAGCCTCATAGCGTGGGGTACCTACAATGAGCAGTTCTTC

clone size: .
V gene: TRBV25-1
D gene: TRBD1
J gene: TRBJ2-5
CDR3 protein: CASSKPGQGQETQYF
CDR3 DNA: TGTGCCAGCAGTAAGCCGGGACAGGGACAAGAGACCCAGTACTTC

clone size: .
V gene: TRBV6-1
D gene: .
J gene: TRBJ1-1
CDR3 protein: CASSEYTPLANTEAFF
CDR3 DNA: TGTGCCAGCAGTGAATACACCCCGCTGGCAAACACTGAAGCTTTCTTT

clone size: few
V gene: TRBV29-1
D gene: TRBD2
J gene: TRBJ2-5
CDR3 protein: CSVDGGRAWETQYF
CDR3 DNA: TGCAGCGTTGATGGCGGGAGGGCCTGGGAGACCCAGTACTTC

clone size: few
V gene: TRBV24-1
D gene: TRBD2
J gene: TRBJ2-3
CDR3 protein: CATSDLPSGSPDTQYF
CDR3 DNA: TGTGCCACCAGTGATTTACCTAGCGGGAGCCCAGATACGCAGTATTTT

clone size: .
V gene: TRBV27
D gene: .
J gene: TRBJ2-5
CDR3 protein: CASSPFRTEAETQYF
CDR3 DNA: TGTGCCAGCAGCCCCTTCCGGACGGAAGCGGAGACCCAGTACTTC

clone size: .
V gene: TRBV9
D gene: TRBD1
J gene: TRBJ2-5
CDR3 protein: CASSVEQGLATQYF
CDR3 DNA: TGTGCCAGCAGCGTAGAACAGGGGTTGGCGACCCAGTACTTC

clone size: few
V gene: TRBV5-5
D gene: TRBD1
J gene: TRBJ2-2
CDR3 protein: CASSNQRTGNTGELFF
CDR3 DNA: TGTGCCAGCAGCAACCAAAGGACAGGGAACACCGGGGAGCTGTTTTTT

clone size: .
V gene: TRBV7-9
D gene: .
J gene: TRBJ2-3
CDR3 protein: CASSSIADTQYF
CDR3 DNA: TGTGCCAGCAGCTCCATCGCAGATACGCAGTATTTT

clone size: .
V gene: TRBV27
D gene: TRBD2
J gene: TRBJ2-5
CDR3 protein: CASSLGPGLAGGETQYF
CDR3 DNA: TGTGCCAGCAGTTTAGGGCCGGGACTAGCGGGAGGAGAGACCCAGTACTTC

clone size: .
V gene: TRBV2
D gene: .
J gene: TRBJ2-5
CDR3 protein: CASSDGAGSETQYF
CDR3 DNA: TGTGCCAGCAGTGATGGGGCGGGATCAGAGACCCAGTACTTC

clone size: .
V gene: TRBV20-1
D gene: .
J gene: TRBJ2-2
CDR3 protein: CSASGKGTGELFF
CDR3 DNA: TGCAGTGCTAGCGGGAAGGGCACCGGGGAGCTGTTTTTT

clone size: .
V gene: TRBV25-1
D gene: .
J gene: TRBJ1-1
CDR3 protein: CASTPARTYSNSIPQAFF
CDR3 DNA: TGTGCCAGCACCCCCGCACGGACATATTCGAATTCTATCCCCCAAGCTTTCTTT

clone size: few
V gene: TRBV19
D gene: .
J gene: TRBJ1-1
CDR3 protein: CASSKISPDEGHPEAFF
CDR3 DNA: TGTGCCAGTAGTAAAATTTCACCGGATGAGGGGCACCCTGAAGCTTTCTTT

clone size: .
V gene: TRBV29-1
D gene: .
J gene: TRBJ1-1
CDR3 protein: CSVRPGGNTEAFF
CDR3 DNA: TGCAGCGTGCGACCCGGAGGTAACACTGAAGCTTTCTTT

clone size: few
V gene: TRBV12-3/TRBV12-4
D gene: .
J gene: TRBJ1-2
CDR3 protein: CASSFADNYGYTF
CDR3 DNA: TGTGCCAGCAGTTTTGCGGATAACTATGGCTACACCTTC

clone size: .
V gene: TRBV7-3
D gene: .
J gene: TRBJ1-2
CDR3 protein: CASSNPGTTYGYTF
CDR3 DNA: TGTGCCAGCAGCAACCCCGGGACAACCTATGGCTACACCTTC

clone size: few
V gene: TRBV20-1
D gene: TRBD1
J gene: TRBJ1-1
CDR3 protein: CSARALTGGASTEAFF
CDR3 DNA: TGCAGTGCTAGAGCCTTGACAGGGGGCGCAAGCACTGAAGCTTTCTTT

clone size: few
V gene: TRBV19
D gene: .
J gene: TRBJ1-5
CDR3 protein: CASSPFRVANQPQHF
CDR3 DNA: TGTGCCAGTAGTCCCTTCAGGGTGGCCAATCAGCCCCAGCATTTT

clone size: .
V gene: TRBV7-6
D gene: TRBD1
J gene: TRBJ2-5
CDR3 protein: CASSQRQGRRETQYF
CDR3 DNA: TGTGCCAGCAGCCAAAGACAGGGGCGTCGGGAGACCCAGTACTTC

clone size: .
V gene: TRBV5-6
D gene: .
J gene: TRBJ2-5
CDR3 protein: CASSLMDHGETQYF
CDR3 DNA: TGTGCCAGCAGCTTGATGGATCATGGGGAGACCCAGTACTTC

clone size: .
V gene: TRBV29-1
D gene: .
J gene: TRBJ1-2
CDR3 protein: CSVSGGLEDGYTF
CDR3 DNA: TGCAGCGTTTCGGGGGGCTTGGAGGATGGCTACACCTTC

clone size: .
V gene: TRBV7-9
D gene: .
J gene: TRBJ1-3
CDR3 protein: CASSLRAQATSGNTIYF
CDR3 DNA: TGTGCCAGCAGCTTAAGGGCCCAGGCGACCTCTGGAAACACCATATATTTT

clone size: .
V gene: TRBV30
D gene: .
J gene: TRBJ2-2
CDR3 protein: CAWRGTRTGELFF
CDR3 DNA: TGTGCCTGGAGGGGGACCAGAACCGGGGAGCTGTTTTTT

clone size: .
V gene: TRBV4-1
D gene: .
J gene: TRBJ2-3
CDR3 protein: CASSQEGTGDTQYF
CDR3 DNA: TGCGCCAGCAGCCAAGAGGGTACGGGAGATACGCAGTATTTT

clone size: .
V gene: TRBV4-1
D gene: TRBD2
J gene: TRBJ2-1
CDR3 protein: CASSQGLAGELFF
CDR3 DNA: TGCGCCAGCAGCCAAGGACTAGCGGGAGAGTTGTTCTTC

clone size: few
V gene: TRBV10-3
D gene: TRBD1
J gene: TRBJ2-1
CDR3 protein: CAISRDRGLNEQFF
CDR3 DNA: TGTGCCATCAGCCGGGACAGGGGTCTCAATGAGCAGTTCTTC

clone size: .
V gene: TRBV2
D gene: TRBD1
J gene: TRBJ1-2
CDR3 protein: CASSQGLDRGHSGGYTF
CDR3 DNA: TGTGCCAGCTCACAGGGTCTGGACAGGGGGCATTCTGGAGGCTACACCTTC

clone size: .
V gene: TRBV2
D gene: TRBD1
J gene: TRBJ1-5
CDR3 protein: CASKLGQGARQPQHF
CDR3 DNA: TGTGCCAGCAAGTTGGGACAGGGGGCCCGTCAGCCCCAGCATTTT

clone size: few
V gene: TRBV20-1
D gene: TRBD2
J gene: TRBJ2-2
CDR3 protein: CSAKPPGLANTGELFF
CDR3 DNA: TGCAGTGCCAAACCCCCGGGACTAGCGAACACCGGGGAGCTGTTTTTT

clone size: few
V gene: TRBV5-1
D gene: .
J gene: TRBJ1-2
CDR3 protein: CASSLMGQDDFYYGYTF
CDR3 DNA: TGCGCCAGCAGCTTGATGGGACAAGACGATTTCTACTATGGCTACACCTTC

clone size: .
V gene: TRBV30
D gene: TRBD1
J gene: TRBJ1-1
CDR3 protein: CAWSVTTGETEAFF
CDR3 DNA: TGTGCCTGGAGTGTAACTACAGGGGAAACTGAAGCTTTCTTT

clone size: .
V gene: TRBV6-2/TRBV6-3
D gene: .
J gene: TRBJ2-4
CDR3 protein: CASSPSGVTQYF
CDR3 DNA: TGTGCCAGCAGTCCATCTGGGGTGACACAGTACTTC

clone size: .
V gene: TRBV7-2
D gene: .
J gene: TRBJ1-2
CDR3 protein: CASSLGVQGWRYGYTF
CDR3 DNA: TGTGCCAGCAGCTTAGGGGTGCAGGGTTGGAGGTATGGCTACACCTTC

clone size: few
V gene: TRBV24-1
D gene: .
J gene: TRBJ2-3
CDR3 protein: CATSDFKLGLTQYF
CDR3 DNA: TGTGCCACCAGTGATTTTAAGTTGGGCTTAACGCAGTATTTT

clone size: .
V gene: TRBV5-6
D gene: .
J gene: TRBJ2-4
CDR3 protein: CASSFVGENIQYF
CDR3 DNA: TGTGCCAGCAGCTTTGTTGGAGAAAACATTCAGTACTTC

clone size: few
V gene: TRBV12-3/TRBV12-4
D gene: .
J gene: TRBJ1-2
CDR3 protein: CASSVKLGGYTF
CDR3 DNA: TGTGCCAGCAGCGTCAAATTGGGTGGCTACACCTTC

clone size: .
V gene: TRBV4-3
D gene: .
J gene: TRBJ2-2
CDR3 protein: CASSQEHGRVAGELFF
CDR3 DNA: TGCGCCAGCAGCCAAGAACATGGGAGAGTTGCCGGGGAGCTGTTTTTT

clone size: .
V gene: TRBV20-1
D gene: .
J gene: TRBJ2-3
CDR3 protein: CSATLANAIDTQYF
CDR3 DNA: TGCAGTGCTACCTTGGCCAACGCAATAGATACGCAGTATTTT

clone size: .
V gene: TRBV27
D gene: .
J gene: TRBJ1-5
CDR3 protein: CASRGSSNSNQPQHF
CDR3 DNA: TGTGCCAGCAGAGGCAGCTCAAATAGCAATCAGCCCCAGCATTTT

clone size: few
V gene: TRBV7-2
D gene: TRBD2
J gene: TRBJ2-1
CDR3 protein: CASTPPLREVHNEQFF
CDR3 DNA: TGTGCCAGCACCCCCCCTTTGCGGGAGGTCCACAATGAGCAGTTCTTC

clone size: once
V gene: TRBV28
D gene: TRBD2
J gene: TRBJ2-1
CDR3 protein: CASSSGAEPYNEQFF
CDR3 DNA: TGTGCCAGCAGTAGCGGGGCGGAACCTTACAATGAGCAGTTCTTC

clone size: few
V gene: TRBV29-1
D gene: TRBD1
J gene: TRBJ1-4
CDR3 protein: CSVTGTGEEKLFF
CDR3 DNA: TGCAGCGTGACCGGGACAGGGGAAGAAAAACTGTTTTTT

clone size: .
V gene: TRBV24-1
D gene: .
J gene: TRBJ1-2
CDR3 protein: CATSDLTDSHGYTF
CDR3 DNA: TGTGCCACCAGTGATTTAACTGACAGCCATGGCTACACCTTC

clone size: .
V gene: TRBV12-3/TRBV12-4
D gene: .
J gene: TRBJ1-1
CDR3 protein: CASSMQDEAFF
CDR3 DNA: TGTGCCAGCAGTATGCAGGATGAAGCTTTCTTT

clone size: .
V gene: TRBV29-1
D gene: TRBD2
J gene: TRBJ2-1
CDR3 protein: CSVSHSGGEQFF
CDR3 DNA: TGCAGCGTTTCACATAGCGGGGGTGAGCAGTTCTTC

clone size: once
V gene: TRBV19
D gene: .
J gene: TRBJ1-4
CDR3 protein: CASSIGSGANEKLFF
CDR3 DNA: TGTGCCAGTAGTATAGGAAGTGGGGCTAATGAAAAACTGTTTTTT

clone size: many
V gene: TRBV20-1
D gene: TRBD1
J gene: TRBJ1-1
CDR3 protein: CSAGQGARAEAFF
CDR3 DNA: TGCAGTGCTGGACAGGGGGCGAGAGCTGAAGCTTTCTTT

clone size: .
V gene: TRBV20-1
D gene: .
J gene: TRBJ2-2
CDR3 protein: CSAPPFGDTGELFF
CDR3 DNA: TGCAGTGCTCCCCCCTTTGGGGACACCGGGGAGCTGTTTTTT

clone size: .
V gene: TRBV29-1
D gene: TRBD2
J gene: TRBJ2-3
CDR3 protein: CSGKAGAGPDTQYF
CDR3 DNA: TGCAGCGGTAAAGCGGGAGCAGGCCCAGATACGCAGTATTTT

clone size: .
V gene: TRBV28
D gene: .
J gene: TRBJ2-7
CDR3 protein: CASRTGSYEQYF
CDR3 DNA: TGTGCCAGCAGGACAGGCTCCTACGAGCAGTACTTC

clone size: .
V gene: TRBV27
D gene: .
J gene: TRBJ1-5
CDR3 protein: CASKHTSNQPQHF
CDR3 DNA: TGTGCCAGCAAGCATACCAGCAATCAGCCCCAGCATTTT

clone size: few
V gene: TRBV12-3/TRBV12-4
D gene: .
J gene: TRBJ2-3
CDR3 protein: CASSSLMWDTQYF
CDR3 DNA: TGTGCCAGCAGTTCCTTAATGTGGGATACGCAGTATTTT

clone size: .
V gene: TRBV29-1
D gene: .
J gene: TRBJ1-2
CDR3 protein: CSVEEGLGGYTF
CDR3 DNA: TGCAGCGTTGAGGAGGGGTTGGGTGGCTACACCTTC

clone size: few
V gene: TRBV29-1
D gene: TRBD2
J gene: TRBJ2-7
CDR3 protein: CSVLGLAGTYEQYF
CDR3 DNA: TGCAGCGTGTTGGGACTAGCGGGCACCTACGAGCAGTACTTC